This TCR beta chain was observed in a study of tumor and adjacent non-tumor tissue in lung cancer. Study context: Histology: under 15 adenocarcinoma, a couple of squamous cell carcinoma, 1 small cell lung cancer. Whole-study results and caveats: Compared with tumor, normal lung showed significantly lower TCR diversity. Patients with more diverse tumor TCRs had worse survival.

No cell sorting was done before RNA was extracted from the tissue. Notes on this clonotype: Antigen specificity is unknown. One junction end does not reproduce the germline sequence, and a read error may be involved.

CDR3 length: 13 residues. The germline V gene has CDR1 DFQATT and CDR2 SNEGSKA (reference sequence). Three rounds of nested PCR, following a modified ARM-PCR protocol, produced the TCRbeta library. TCRdb itself ran the multiplex PCR reads through MiXCR, one entry per CDR3 protein. The table shows 60,000 to 85,000 distinct CDR3 sequences, with more than 60% occurring only once. The receptor's source is a woman between 50 and 59 years old with non-small cell lung cancer. Material: lung tumor tissue. The rearrangement uses TRBV20-1 and TRBJ1-1; no definite D call. The CDR3: CSARDLINTEVFF. The CDR3 DNA follows: TGCAGTGCTAGAGATTTGATTAACACTGAAGTTTTCTTT.